Many counts were recorded for the clone carrying this T cell receptor (beta chain). V dropped 4 bases and J dropped 6; count of bases not matched to a gene: 14. Looked up from germline, CDR1 is KGHDR and CDR2 is SFDVKD. The CDR3 loop spans 17 amino acids. The data stem from a study of identical twins. Healthy Caucasian individuals made up all the donors. Unique molecular identifiers were present on cDNA, and template switching added a universal primer site. TCRdb reanalysed the 5' RACE reads using MiXCR and keeps one entry per CDR3 protein. This table has 200,000 to 250,000 distinct CDR3 sequences, less than 8% appearing once. In addition, the sample was reused for a study of yellow fever vaccine responses in identical twins.

The clonotype was recovered from a woman in her late teens or twenties in good health. Sequenced input: memory (CD45RO+) T cells sorted from blood. The rearrangement links TRBV24-1 to TRBJ2-1, with 7 bases identical to TRBD2. CDR3 DNA sequence: TGTGCCACCAGTGACCATCCCCGAGGACTAGGCCCCAATGAGCAGTTCTTC. Translated, it gives CATSDHPRGLGPNEQFF.